A selection of T cell receptor beta chains follows, all from one sample in a study of human T cells and chemical hapten exposure. Each CDR3 protein is one row after TCRdb ran MiXCR on the RACE reads. The sample yields around 70,000 distinct CDR3 sequences, around 10% seen once. The material was whole blood, obtained in connection with sensitization to the hapten diphenylcyclopropenone (DPC). These receptors all stem from a woman aged 45-59 years with alopecia areata. Some clones in this sample may be carry-over from other donors' samples. The conserved cysteine and the conserved F or W are not part of the CDR3 here. D genes are given only for firm matches.

>TRBJ2-5|13|TRBV7-2|TRBD2
ASRPASGGAETQY
>TRBJ2-5|12|TRBV9|-
ASSAITRGETQY
>TRBJ1-5|11|TRBV29-1|-
SAGKGNGQPQH
>TRBJ2-2|20|TRBV6-1|TRBD2
ASSTRTGPRIRLAGYTGELF
>TRBJ1-2|11|TRBV5-5|TRBD1
ASSWTGEDGYT
>TRBJ1-5|13|TRBV6-2/TRBV6-3|-
ASSSWTENNQPQH
>TRBJ2-6|14|TRBV12-3/TRBV12-4|TRBD1
ASSRPTGIGANVLT
>TRBJ2-6|14|TRBV7-8|-
ASTRNVLGGANVLT
>TRBJ2-4|13|TRBV11-2|-
ASSLGPGVLDIQY
>TRBJ2-1|11|TRBV5-1|-
ASSKGNHNEQF
>TRBJ2-3|12|TRBV20-1|-
SADPGQNTDTQY
>TRBJ1-4|15|TRBV6-1|TRBD1
ASSEDLLDRANEKLF
>TRBJ1-1|12|TRBV13|-
ASSRLSRVRAAF
>TRBJ1-5|12|TRBV6-6|-
ASSRSGGGQPQH
>TRBJ1-3|16|TRBV6-5|-
ASSYSNRAFFSGNTIY
>TRBJ1-3|11|TRBV29-1|-
SVVEFLGNTIY
>TRBJ1-6|11|TRBV4-3|-
ASSPRWNSPLH
>TRBJ2-7|11|TRBV7-2|-
ASSLAVPYEQY
>TRBJ2-7|13|TRBV28|TRBD2
ASSLGNSGGYEQY
>TRBJ2-3|11|TRBV18|-
ASSPSLTDTQY
>TRBJ2-7|13|TRBV28|TRBD1
ASSPPYRGSYEQY
>TRBJ2-1|13|TRBV6-4|-
ASSDSNEQHNEQF
>TRBJ2-7|12|TRBV2|-
ASTLSGISYEQY
>TRBJ2-7|12|TRBV28|-
ASSVDSIRYEQY
>TRBJ2-1|13|TRBV11-2|-
ASSRDSSSYNEQF
>TRBJ1-1|12|TRBV20-1|-
SASRAGWNTEAF
>TRBJ2-3|12|TRBV10-3|TRBD2
ATATSGGAYTQY
>TRBJ1-1|11|TRBV5-1|-
ASSLVGAREAF
>TRBJ2-3|13|TRBV24-1|TRBD2
ATSVEAGATDTQY
>TRBJ1-5|15|TRBV28|-
ASSFGRGWRSNQPQH
>TRBJ2-3|11|TRBV7-6|TRBD1
ASSPRDRDTQY
>TRBJ2-3|13|TRBV11-2|-
ASSSGPGKLDTQY
>TRBJ2-5|11|TRBV20-1|TRBD1
SARDSLPETQY
>TRBJ1-1|14|TRBV6-5|TRBD1
ASSYPSRTGNTEAF
>TRBJ1-2|13|TRBV4-2|-
VSSQDSTVIYGYT
>TRBJ2-7|12|TRBV5-1|-
ASNPSLGVYEQY
>TRBJ2-2|11|TRBV7-7|-
ASSLAAREELF
>TRBJ2-1|11|TRBV3-1|TRBD1
AGSQQGVNEQF
>TRBJ2-2|11|TRBV7-7|-
ASSLGVGGELF
>TRBJ2-2|13|TRBV6-5|TRBD2
ASSRLADNTGELF
>TRBJ2-1|13|TRBV27|TRBD2
ASRHGLAGANEQF
>TRBJ2-7|11|TRBV5-1|-
ADPGDRGTEQY